This T cell receptor beta chain came from a study of blood T cell repertoires in COVID-19. Authors' methods: Researchers report that nucleated cell counts were estimated from reference gene primer amplification. Profiling relied on immunoSEQ multiplex PCR, and the TCRdb table lists in-frame clones only, not all of them. D and trimming were read from the DNA, whereas the V and J calls and clone size are those reported in that table. Among 250,000 or so clones listed, around nine tenths were seen once. CDR3 size: 13 residues. V lost 4 bases, J lost 7 bases, and 6 bases stayed unmatched. Germline V gives CDR1 LGHDT, CDR2 YNNKEL (reference sequence).

This clonotype was obtained from a woman aged 25 to 39 who had been exposed to COVID-19. V gene TRBV3-1 (or the pseudogene TRBV3-2) combines with J gene TRBJ2-5, with 7 nucleotides matching TRBD1. The sample comprised PBMCs or T cells enriched from blood (not recorded which). For the CDR3, the DNA is TGTGCCAGCAGCCGCGGACAGGTTTGGACCCAGTACTTC. The encoded protein is CASSRGQVWTQYF.